A selection of T cell receptor beta chains follows, all from one sample in a study of blood T cell repertoires in COVID-19. Repertoires were generated with immunoSEQ multiplex PCR, while TCRdb's copy carries only in-frame clones and drops some. The table shows nearly 200,000 clones, with 80% to 90% occurring only once. Material: PBMCs or T cells enriched from blood (not recorded which). The receptors derive from a young woman who had recovered from COVID-19. CDR3s leave out the opening cysteine and the closing phenylalanine or tryptophan. The order of the fields is V gene, CDR3 length, CDR3 protein.

v_gene: TRBV4-1; len: 13; CDR3aa: ASSQEKSADSPLH
v_gene: TRBV18; len: 16; CDR3aa: ASSPLVTGTERPNEQY
v_gene: TRBV6-5; len: 10; CDR3aa: ASNLQGAGYT
v_gene: TRBV2; len: 14; CDR3aa: ASSEERGTGGEKLF
v_gene: TRBV10-3; len: 18; CDR3aa: AIREPGLAGPHIQYNEQF
v_gene: TRBV28; len: 13; CDR3aa: ASSSEDSVNSPLH
v_gene: TRBV10-2; len: 13; CDR3aa: ASSEKRGEADTQY
v_gene: TRBV28; len: 13; CDR3aa: ASSYRGGGQVGAF
v_gene: TRBV21-1; len: 14; CDR3aa: ASSKCSGGPTDTQY
v_gene: TRBV3-1/TRBV3-2; len: 20; CDR3aa: ASSQGESGQFNIIWYQETQY
v_gene: TRBV6-2/TRBV6-3; len: 15; CDR3aa: ASSYSVLAGAADTQY
v_gene: TRBV5-1; len: 15; CDR3aa: ASSLGPLTRHTDTQY
v_gene: TRBV9; len: 13; CDR3aa: ASTAGGGNTGELF
v_gene: TRBV7-6; len: 13; CDR3aa: ASSSPGGAGGELF
v_gene: TRBV2; len: 10; CDR3aa: ASSDSFQPQH
v_gene: TRBV10-3; len: 14; CDR3aa: AISESPGGGSYGYT
v_gene: TRBV5-6; len: 16; CDR3aa: ASSFLIRRDSNTDTQY
v_gene: TRBV4-1; len: 14; CDR3aa: ASSLRELAVGNEQF
v_gene: TRBV6-1; len: 13; CDR3aa: ASSDLGWAHEKLF
v_gene: TRBV6-5; len: 13; CDR3aa: ASSLQRGTYNEQF
v_gene: TRBV10-3; len: 12; CDR3aa: AISPGQGAPEAF
v_gene: TRBV5-5; len: 16; CDR3aa: ASSFGGLWTGYSYEQY
v_gene: TRBV19; len: 12; CDR3aa: ASKTQGRDTEAF
v_gene: TRBV7-9; len: 14; CDR3aa: ASSSWGGTSLRGYT
v_gene: TRBV2; len: 13; CDR3aa: ASSETGTEYNEQF
v_gene: TRBV5-4; len: 14; CDR3aa: ASSLDGATSNQPQH